The 9 T cell receptor beta chains below all came from one sample that was sequenced in a study of PD-1 blockade in classical Hodgkin lymphoma. With no exception, relapse followed autologous stem cell transplantation in all patients, and brentuximab vedotin exposure varied. Some clones are missing from TCRdb's copy, which holds only in-frame ones; the method was immunoSEQ multiplex PCR. The table includes 98,000 or so clones, 89% detected once. Sample: peripheral blood mononuclear cells (PBMCs), taken before the second cycle of nivolumab. These receptors all come from a human donor with classical Hodgkin lymphoma.

The count of this clone is one. CDR3 sequence: CASSALLEFSYNEQFF. The CDR3 DNA reads as TGTGCCAGCAGTGCGCTCCTGGAGTTCTCCTACAATGAGCAGTTCTTC. The genes are TRBV6-4 and TRBJ2-1, with D uncertain. The germline V gene encodes CDR1 MRHNA and CDR2 SNTAGT. This CDR3 is 16 amino acids long. Deletions cut 4 bases from V and 0 bases from J, with 13 bases between.

J is TRBJ1-3 and V is TRBV6-5, with D possibly being TRBD1 (5 bases). Germline CDR1 MNHEY, CDR2 SVGAGI. With 9 bases removed from V and 5 bases from J, the gap between germline ends came to 14 bases. The CDR3 is 13 residues long. CDR3 region: CARIQGGRNTIYF. The DNA for the CDR3 is TGTGCCAGAATTCAGGGAGGTAGAAACACCATATATTTT.

This clone was observed a handful of times. The chain combines TRBV7-9 with TRBJ1-2; D gene unclear. CDR1 is SEHNR and CDR2 is FQNEAQ in the germline V gene (reference sequence). This CDR3 region has 13 residues. V shed 1 base and J shed 5 bases, with 8 bases lying between them. The CDR3 loop is CASSLGLMYGYTF. The CDR3 bases are TGTGCCAGCAGCTTAGGACTGATGTATGGCTACACCTTC.

The table lists this clone with a few counts. The V gene is TRBV4-2, the J gene TRBJ2-4; 8 bases line up with TRBD2. Germline lookup yields CDR1 LGHNA and CDR2 YNFKEQ. The CDR3 has 16 residues. V lost 4 bases to trimming and J lost 8 bases; unmatched junction nucleotides: 13. CDR3 nucleotide sequence: TGTGCCAGCAGCCCCGGATCGGGAGGGCCGGGTGACATTCAGTACTTC. Its protein is CASSPGSGGPGDIQYF.

CDR3 DNA sequence: TGTGCCAGCAGCTTATCGACAGGCACAGATACGCAGTATTTT. The encoded protein is CASSLSTGTDTQYF. The V call is TRBV13, the J call TRBJ2-3; a weak D match, TRBD1 (5 bases). CDR1 and CDR2 from the germline V gene are PRHDT and FYEKMQ (reference sequence). CDR3 size: 14 residues. Between the trimmed V and J ends, which lost 2 bases and 1 base, there was a span of 7 bases.

V and J are TRBV2 and TRBJ1-5; D is possibly TRBD1 (5 bases). V was cut by 6 bases and J by 3 bases, with 12 bases left in between. Looked up from germline, CDR1 is SNHLY and CDR2 is FYNNEI. The CDR3 consists of 14 residues. The chain's CDR3 is CASRAQGPNQPQHF. The CDR3 bases are TGTGCCAGCAGAGCCCAGGGTCCCAATCAGCCCCAGCATTTT.

This clone was observed once. J is TRBJ2-7 and V is TRBV5-1, with a weak D call TRBD1 (6 bases). Germline CDR1 and CDR2: SGHRS and YFSETQ. This CDR3 comprises 12 residues. Trimming left V 3 bases short and J 4 bases short, with 8 bases between. The CDR3 loop is CASSWQGYEQYF. The CDR3 coding sequence is TGCGCCAGCAGCTGGCAGGGGTACGAGCAGTACTTC. The variable domain in full, completed from reference TRBV5-1 and TRBJ2-7, reads KAGVTQTPRYLIKTRGQQVTLSCSPISGHRSVSWYQQTPGQGLQFLFEYFSETQRNKGNFPGRFSGRQFSNSRSEMNVSTLELGDSALYLCASSWQGYEQYFGPGTRLTVT.

The chain links TRBV7-6 to TRBJ2-7, with 7 positions matching TRBD2. The germline V gene encodes CDR1 SGHVS and CDR2 FNYEAQ. With V trimmed by 4 bases and J by 3 bases, 3 bases remained unmatched. This CDR3 spans 13 amino acids. CDR3 in DNA: TGTGCCAGCAGCTCCCGGGGGGACTACGAGCAGTACTTC. It yields the protein CASSSRGDYEQYF.

This chain uses TRBV10-3 with TRBJ2-2; a possible D gene is TRBD2 (5 bases). Germline-derived CDR1 and CDR2 are ENHRY and SYGVKD. The CDR3 runs to 16 residues. Trimming pared 0 bases from V and 1 base from J, leaving 9 bases between. CDR3 coding DNA: TGTGCCATCAGTGAGTCCCTAGCCCAGAACACCGGGGAGCTGTTTTTT. Translated: CAISESLAQNTGELFF.